One and the same sample provided the 10 T cell receptor beta chains below, sequenced in a study of blood T cell repertoires in COVID-19. Method: immunoSEQ multiplex PCR; TCRdb's copy keeps in-frame clones and lacks some. The table has about 400,000 clones, nearly 90% seen once; the top ten hold 1.5% to 2%. The sequenced sample consisted of PBMCs or T cells enriched from blood (not recorded which). All receptors come from a woman aged 25 to 45 who had recovered from COVID-19.

The chain recombines TRBV6-5 with TRBJ1-2; 8 positions agree with TRBD1. Germline V CDR1 and CDR2: MNHEY, SVGAGI. The junction had 12 bases not matched to a gene; V was cut back by 6 bases and J by 6 bases. The CDR3 contains 15 residues. The CDR3 nucleotides are TGTGCCAGCAGCAAACTTCAGGGGGCACGGGATGGCTACACCTTC. Translation: CASSKLQGARDGYTF.

The CDR3 spells CASSQEPGRRDEQYF. The CDR3 DNA is TGTGCCAGCAGCCAGGAGCCAGGGCGTAGGGACGAGCAGTACTTC. This chain connects TRBV3-1 (or the pseudogene TRBV3-2) to TRBJ2-7; D is possibly TRBD1 (5 bases). This CDR3 spans 15 amino acids. V lost 3 bases and J lost 5, with 17 bases in between. Germline CDR1 is LGHDT and CDR2 is YNNKEL (reference sequence).

The rearrangement joins TRBV5-3 to TRBJ1-5; 7 bases align to TRBD1. TRBV5-3 is noted as an ORF with a role that remains uncertain. V was pared by 7 bases and J by 0 bases, with 1 base of the junction left unmatched. This CDR3 spans 13 amino acids. Written as DNA, the CDR3 is TGTGCCAGAGGGACAGATAGCAATCAGCCCCAGCATTTT. Translated, it gives CARGTDSNQPQHF.

The V call is TRBV6-5, the J call TRBJ2-7; weak D call: TRBD2 (7 bases). V was pared by 8 bases and J by 7 bases, with 15 bases between. The CDR3 has 12 amino acids. Per germline, CDR1 MNHEY and CDR2 SVGAGI. CDR3 region: CASGGAPWEQYF. For the CDR3, the DNA is TGTGCCAGCGGGGGGGCCCCGTGGGAGCAGTACTTC.

V is TRBV11-2 and J is TRBJ2-7, with TRBD1 matching over 9 bases. CDR1 and CDR2 (germline): SGHAT, FQNNGV. V gave up 6 bases and J gave up 7 bases; unmatched junction bases: 16. The CDR3 length is 16 residues. The CDR3 nucleotides are TGTGCCAGCAGACCAAACAGGGGGCGTTACATGGGGGAGCAGTACTTC. This encodes CASRPNRGRYMGEQYF.

The rearrangement joins TRBV10-3 to TRBJ2-1; no reliable D call. Looked up from germline, CDR1 is ENHRY and CDR2 is SYGVKD. This CDR3 comprises 11 residues. V lost 10 bases and J 6 bases, leaving 10 bases between the germline ends. The CDR3 loop is CASRLANEQFF. The CDR3 region has the DNA TGTGCCAGCAGACTCGCCAATGAGCAGTTCTTC.

Regarding this clone: This same CDR3 is encoded by further DNA sequences in the sample. The V gene is TRBV7-2, the J gene TRBJ2-1; 11 bases are shared with TRBD2. CDR3 size: 19 residues. Per the germline V gene, CDR1 is SGHTA and CDR2 is FQGNSA. The V and J ends lost 1 base and 7 bases, in that order; junction bases with no gene match: 15. The chain's CDR3 is CASSLVPSGGFSSYNEQFF. CDR3 DNA sequence: TGTGCCAGCAGCTTAGTTCCTAGCGGGGGGTTCAGTAGTTATAATGAGCAGTTCTTC.

CDR3: CASSQGQTNTEAFF. The CDR3 DNA is TGCGCCAGCAGCCAAGGACAAACGAACACTGAAGCTTTCTTT. This chain uses TRBV4-1 with TRBJ1-1; D remains unclear. Deletions cut 1 base from V and 1 base from J, with 7 bases between. From germline, CDR1 is MGHRA and CDR2 YSYEKL. The CDR3 runs 14 residues.

V is TRBV15 and J is TRBJ2-1, with D perhaps TRBD2 (6 bases). CDR1 is LNHNV and CDR2 is YYDKDF in the germline V gene (reference sequence). Deletions cut 3 bases from V and 3 bases from J, with 27 bases between. This CDR3 has 20 amino acids. DNA of the CDR3: TGTGCCACCAGCAGGAAATATGAAATAGGGGATATGGACTACTACAATGAGCAGTTCTTC. This codes for CATSRKYEIGDMDYYNEQFF.

The V call is TRBV9, the J call TRBJ2-1; possible D gene TRBD1, 5 bases. In germline, CDR1 is SGDLS, CDR2 YYNGEE. This CDR3 region has 15 residues. Trimming stripped 0 bases from V and 5 bases from J, with 12 bases between. DNA for the CDR3: TGTGCCAGCAGCGTAGCCTTAGGGGTGAACAATGAGCAGTTCTTC. It specifies CASSVALGVNNEQFF.